A selection of T cell receptor beta chains follows, all from one sample in a study of blood T cell repertoires in COVID-19. Sequenced by immunoSEQ multiplex PCR; TCRdb stores in-frame clones only, minus some. The sample yields about 87,000 clones, more than 75% seen once. Sequences were obtained from peripheral blood. All receptors come from a man in his forties with acute or convalescent COVID-19. Each CDR3 is given with its conserved first and last residue. The D gene is left open where the match is weak.

V	J	D	DNA	CDR3
TRBV4-2	TRBJ1-2	-	TGTGCCAGCAGCCAAGATTGGGGGGGGTTCGAGGGCTACACCTTC	CASSQDWGGFEGYTF
TRBV10-3	TRBJ2-1	TRBD2	TGTGCCACCTCGCTAGCGGGAGGCACCTACAATGAGCAGTTCTTC	CATSLAGGTYNEQFF
TRBV29-1	TRBJ2-7	-	TGCAGCGTTGTGGCGGGAACCTACGAGCAGTACTTC	CSVVAGTYEQYF
TRBV13	TRBJ2-3	-	TGTGCCAGCAGCTTGAGACGCGGGGCGGCAGATACGCAGTATTTT	CASSLRRGAADTQYF
TRBV19	TRBJ1-1	TRBD1	TGTGCCAGTAGTACTCCCAGGGGGCAGATCACTGAAGCTTTCTTT	CASSTPRGQITEAFF
TRBV7-9	TRBJ1-2	-	TGTGCCAGCAGCCTTCCCGGAGGGGCCATTAACTATGGCTACACCTTC	CASSLPGGAINYGYTF
TRBV30	TRBJ1-5	-	TGTGCCTGGAGTGCCCAGGGGATGGGAGGGGGGAGGCCGGGCGGTCAGCCCCAGCATTTT	CAWSAQGMGGGRPGGQPQHF
TRBV11-2	TRBJ2-5	-	TGTGCCAGCAGCTTAGGGGTAGGGGCGGGGCAAGAGACCCAGTACTTC	CASSLGVGAGQETQYF
TRBV30	TRBJ1-2	-	TGTGCCTGGAGTGTACTTACGGGATATGGCTACACCTTC	CAWSVLTGYGYTF
TRBV7-8	TRBJ1-5	TRBD1	TGTGCCAGCAGCTGGACAGGGAATAGCAATCAGCCCCAGCATTTT	CASSWTGNSNQPQHF
TRBV13	TRBJ1-2	TRBD1	TGTGCCAGCAGCCGACGAACAGGGGGCGCCGGTGGCTACACCTTC	CASSRRTGGAGGYTF